This passage covers 6 T cell receptor beta chains from one sample sequenced in a study of blood T cell repertoires in COVID-19. Libraries were prepared by immunoSEQ multiplex PCR; TCRdb keeps only in-frame clonotypes and omits some of them. Found here are about 240,000 clones, roughly 90% of them singletons; the top ten hold around 0.8%. Material for sequencing was peripheral blood. Receptors were obtained from a woman younger than 45 with acute or convalescent COVID-19.

The rearrangement joins TRBV4-1 to TRBJ2-7; TRBD2 aligns across 8 bases. Germline-derived CDR1 and CDR2 are MGHRA and YSYEKL. V was clipped by 1 base and J by 0 bases; unmatched bases: 5. This CDR3 has 16 amino acids. CDR3 region: CASSQATSGASYEQYF. The CDR3 DNA sequence: TGCGCCAGCAGCCAAGCTACTAGCGGAGCCTCCTACGAGCAGTACTTC.

The chain carries TRBV7-3 and TRBJ2-5; the match to TRBD2 covers 12 bases. This CDR3 comprises 15 residues. CDR1 SGHTA and CDR2 FQGTGA come from the germline V gene. Unmatched junction bases numbered 4, after V lost 3 bases and J lost 5 bases. The CDR3, as DNA: TGTGCCAGCAGCTTGACTAGCGGGAGTAGGGAGACCCAGTACTTC. Translating gives CASSLTSGSRETQYF.

The chain links TRBV12-3 or TRBV12-4 to TRBJ1-1; 8 bases match TRBD1. This CDR3 contains 13 residues. Germline trimming cut 6 bases from V and 7 bases from J; bases unmatched to any gene: 7. Written as DNA, the CDR3 is TGTGCCAGCAGGGCCGGGACAGGCCGTGAAGCTTTCTTT. Its protein product is CASRAGTGREAFF.

In DNA form, the CDR3 reads TGCGCCAGCAGCCACGGGGGAGTTGGAGAGACCCAGTACTTC. Residues: CASSHGGVGETQYF. The chain recombines TRBV4-3 with TRBJ2-5, with D perhaps matching TRBD2 (6 bases). The ends were cut back, 3 bases at V and 4 bases at J, with 12 bases in the middle. Germline V gene lookup returns CDR1 LGHNA and CDR2 YSLEER. This CDR3 contains 14 residues.

A word on this clone: Other DNA sequences in this sample translate to the same CDR3. The chain recombines TRBV11-2 with TRBJ2-7, with D possibly TRBD2 on 5 matching bases. Deletions cut 5 bases from V and 3 bases from J, with 5 bases between. This CDR3 has 11 amino acids. The V gene's germline CDR1 is SGHAT and CDR2 FQNNGV. The CDR3 DNA reads as TGTGCCAGCAGCACTAGCTACGAGCAGTACTTC. Translation: CASSTSYEQYF.

The J gene is TRBJ2-5, the V gene TRBV4-2; possible D gene TRBD1, 6 bases. Trimming removed 1 base at V and 2 bases at J, with 8 bases between. Germline V lookup: CDR1 LGHNA, CDR2 YNFKEQ. This CDR3 has 14 residues. The CDR3 DNA sequence: TGTGCCAGCAGCCAAGGGACAGAACAAGAGACCCAGTACTTC. Translated, it gives CASSQGTEQETQYF.